The 21 T cell receptor beta chains presented below share a single source sample, sequenced in a study of cytomegalovirus exposure and HLA in healthy donors. The PCR ran on 60 Vbeta and 13 Jbeta primers. Sequenced by immunoSEQ multiplex PCR; TCRdb stores in-frame clones only, minus some. Counted here are more than 150,000 clones, around 80% occurring once; the ten biggest clones make up about 2.1%. The specimen was PBMCs. These TCRs come from a woman aged 30 to 39 in good health and CMV-seronegative.

The chain uses TRBV5-4 and TRBJ2-2; D unclear. Germline CDR1 and CDR2: SGHNT and YYREEE (reference sequence). V was pared by 1 base and J by 7 bases, with 8 bases between. There are 13 residues in the CDR3. As DNA, the CDR3 is TGTGCCAGCAGCTTGTTTTCCGGCGGGGAGCTGTTTTTT. This sequence encodes CASSLFSGGELFF.

This chain uses TRBV9 with TRBJ1-1; D uncertain. CDR1 is SGDLS, CDR2 YYNGEE, per germline. V lost 0 bases to trimming and J lost 0 bases, with 6 bases between them. The CDR3 extends over 14 amino acids. CDR3 nucleotide sequence: TGTGCCAGCAGCGTAGATGGAGTGAACACTGAAGCTTTCTTT. Protein sequence: CASSVDGVNTEAFF.

The chain links TRBV29-1 to TRBJ2-1; 8 bases line up with TRBD2. The CDR3 spans 18 residues. V lost 7 bases, J lost 2 bases, and 19 bases stayed unmatched. Germline CDR1 reads SQVTM; CDR2 reads ANQGSEA. The CDR3 DNA reads TGCAGCGCCCCCATCCCTCCTTCGAGCGGGGGCCCCTACAATGAGCAGTTCTTC. This codes for CSAPIPPSSGGPYNEQFF.

The V and J genes are TRBV5-6 and TRBJ1-4; TRBD1 might be the D (6 bases). The CDR3 consists of 14 residues. Germline assignment: CDR1 SGHDT and CDR2 YYEEEE. V was shortened by 3 bases and J by 2 bases, with 8 bases between the two germline ends. The CDR3 loop reads CASSSGGTNEKLFF. The CDR3 DNA follows: TGTGCCAGCAGCTCTGGGGGCACTAATGAAAAACTGTTTTTT.

The chain has TRBV5-4 and TRBJ1-1; TRBD1 is a possible D gene (5 bases). Germline assignment: CDR1 SGHNT and CDR2 YYREEE (reference sequence). Deletions cut 0 bases from V and 6 bases from J, with 15 bases between. The CDR3 runs to 15 residues. The CDR3 spells CASSLGLQAPSEAFF. CDR3 DNA: TGTGCCAGCAGCTTGGGATTACAGGCGCCCTCTGAAGCTTTCTTT.

The V and J genes are TRBV11-1 and TRBJ2-1, with 9 bases fitting TRBD1. The CDR3 extends over 15 amino acids. Trimming cost V 7 bases and J 6 bases; bases outside gene matches: 10. Per germline, CDR1 SGHAT and CDR2 FQDESV (reference sequence). CDR3: CASTTGTGHGNEQFF. The CDR3 DNA sequence: TGTGCCAGCACCACCGGGACAGGGCATGGCAATGAGCAGTTCTTC.

This clone appeared a single time. V is TRBV30 and J is TRBJ2-2, with 7 bases fitting TRBD1. CDR3 size: 14 residues. Per the germline V gene, CDR1 is GTSNPN and CDR2 is SVGIG (reference sequence). V trimming: 5 bases; J trimming: 7 bases; junction bases outside the gene matches: 10. The CDR3 loop is CAWLKYRGSGELFF. The CDR3 bases are TGTGCCTGGTTGAAATACAGGGGAAGCGGGGAGCTGTTTTTT. Full variable domain (missing parts from reference TRBV30 and TRBJ2-2): SQTIHQWPATLVQPVGSPLSLECTVEGTSNPNLYWYRQAAGRGLQLLFYSVGIGQISSEVPQNLSASRPQDRQFILSSKKLLLSDSGFYLCAWLKYRGSGELFFGEGSRLTVL.

The V gene is TRBV2, the J gene TRBJ1-6; 9 bases fit TRBD1. Germline V gene lookup returns CDR1 SNHLY and CDR2 FYNNEI. V lost 1 base, J lost 7 bases, and 5 bases stayed unmatched. CDR3 length: 16 residues. CDR3 in DNA: TGTGCCAGCAGTGAAGACATACAGGGGGCAAATTCACCCCTCCACTTT. Its protein product is CASSEDIQGANSPLHF. The variable domain in full, with the rest retrieved from reference TRBV2 and TRBJ1-6, is EPEVTQTPSHQVTQMGQEVILRCVPISNHLYFYWYRQILGQKVEFLVSFYNNEISEKSEIFDDQFSVERPDGSNFTLKIRSTKLEDSAMYFCASSEDIQGANSPLHFGNGTRLTVT.

This chain uses TRBV6-6 with TRBJ1-2; D gene ambiguous. V was clipped by 6 bases and J by 5 bases, with 19 bases between them. Per germline, CDR1 MNHNY and CDR2 SVGAGI (reference sequence). The CDR3 has 15 residues. The CDR3 coding sequence is TGTGCCAGCAGCCCAGGACGGACTATTTTTTATGGCTACACCTTC. This translates into CASSPGRTIFYGYTF.

The V call is TRBV30, the J call TRBJ1-1; 7 positions agree with TRBD1. The CDR3 totals 12 residues. Germline CDR1 GTSNPN, CDR2 SVGIG (reference sequence). V was pared by 8 bases and J by 11 bases, with 14 bases of the junction left unmatched. The CDR3 sequence: CAGNLGQADAFF. The CDR3 DNA sequence: TGTGCCGGGAACCTAGGACAGGCGGATGCTTTCTTT.

This clone was observed a handful of times. The rearrangement joins TRBV10-3 to TRBJ2-3; 14 bases are shared with TRBD2. This CDR3 comprises 20 residues. Germline loops: CDR1 ENHRY, CDR2 SYGVKD. With V trimmed by 3 bases and J by 5 bases, 16 bases remained unmatched. In DNA, the CDR3 is TGTGCCATCAGTGATAGCCGGACTAGCGGGGGGCCGGGGTCTGGAGATACGCAGTATTTT. Protein product: CAISDSRTSGGPGSGDTQYF.

The J gene is TRBJ2-1, the V gene TRBV13; 10 positions match TRBD2. Trimming took 3 bases from V and 7 from J; bases not matched to a gene: 9. Per germline, CDR1 PRHDT and CDR2 FYEKMQ (reference sequence). This CDR3 has 16 residues. The CDR3 bases are TGTGCCAGCAGCTTTACCCCCAGCGGGGGGGTGAATGAGCAGTTCTTC. It yields the protein CASSFTPSGGVNEQFF. The full variable domain, rest sourced from reference TRBV13 and TRBJ2-1, is AAGVIQSPRHLIKEKRETATLKCYPIPRHDTVYWYQQGPGQDPQFLISFYEKMQSDKGSIPDRFSAQQFSDYHSELNMSSLELGDSALYFCASSFTPSGGVNEQFFGPGTRLTVL.

The chain combines TRBV14 with TRBJ2-3; TRBD2 matches at 12 bases. Germline V gene lookup returns CDR1 SGHDN and CDR2 FVKESK. Trimming cost V 2 bases and J 4 bases; bases outside gene matches: 7. The CDR3 totals 17 residues. The CDR3 loop is CASSQPLAGGLADTQYF. CDR3 coding DNA: TGTGCCAGCAGCCAACCCCTAGCGGGGGGGCTCGCAGATACGCAGTATTTT.

The CDR3 region is CASSDRGLGTDTQYF. CDR3 sequence (DNA): TGCGCCAGCAGTGATAGGGGGCTTGGCACAGATACGCAGTATTTT. The chain has TRBV10-1 and TRBJ2-3, with 7 bases identical to TRBD1. CDR3 length equals 15 residues. The V segment lost 3 bases and the J segment 1 base; nucleotides outside the gene matches: 4. From germline, CDR1 is WNHNN and CDR2 SYGVQD (reference sequence).

This chain connects TRBV7-2 to TRBJ2-1; 8 nucleotides agree with TRBD2. Trimming at V came to 2 bases and at J to 4 bases, leaving 4 bases not matched to a gene. Germline CDR1 reads SGHTA; CDR2 reads FQGNSA. The CDR3 consists of 15 residues. CDR3 nucleotide sequence: TGTGCCAGCAGCTTATACCGGGGGGGTTACAATGAGCAGTTCTTC. Translated, it gives CASSLYRGGYNEQFF.

The rearrangement joins TRBV13 to TRBJ1-3, with a possible D match to TRBD1 (6 bases). Between the trimmed V and J ends, which lost 5 bases and 4 bases, there was a span of 12 bases. The V gene's germline CDR1 is PRHDT and CDR2 FYEKMQ (reference sequence). The CDR3 loop spans 14 amino acids. CDR3 DNA sequence: TGTGCCAGCAGCCGCCAAACAGGGGGAAACACCATATATTTT. It codes for CASSRQTGGNTIYF.

The chain is built from TRBV25-1 and TRBJ2-5; 7 positions agree with TRBD1. The V and J ends lost 8 bases and 7 bases, in that order; junction bases with no gene match: 16. This CDR3 is 15 amino acids long. Per germline, CDR1 MGHDK and CDR2 SYGVNS. CDR3 amino acids: CASQDLGQGVGTQYF. In nucleotides, the CDR3 is TGTGCCAGCCAGGACTTGGGGCAGGGGGTTGGGACCCAGTACTTC.

The CDR3 region has the DNA TGCGCCAGCAGCCGAACAGGGAACAATGAGCAGTTCTTC. Amino acids: CASSRTGNNEQFF. The chain employs TRBV4-1 and TRBJ2-1, with D perhaps matching TRBD1 (6 bases). V lost 4 bases, J lost 5 bases, and 9 bases lay in between. The CDR3 covers 13 residues. In germline, CDR1 is MGHRA, CDR2 YSYEKL.

The chain couples TRBV19 to TRBJ2-7; 7 bases line up with TRBD1. Germline-derived CDR1 and CDR2 are LNHDA and SQIVND (reference sequence). This CDR3 has 14 amino acids. V shed 3 bases and J 3 bases; nucleotides not matched to a gene: 5. CDR3 in amino acids: CASSILAGGYEQYF. The CDR3 coding sequence is TGTGCCAGTAGTATTCTCGCAGGGGGCTACGAGCAGTACTTC.

The V gene is TRBV6-4, the J gene TRBJ1-2; TRBD1 aligns across 7 bases. Trimming cost V 5 bases and J 3 bases; bases outside gene matches: 12. CDR3 size: 16 residues. Germline loops: CDR1 MRHNA, CDR2 SNTAGT. CDR3: CASSSTPGQSYYGYTF. CDR3 nucleotide sequence: TGTGCCAGCAGTTCAACCCCGGGACAGAGTTACTATGGCTACACCTTC.

The V call is TRBV9, the J call TRBJ1-1, with D possibly TRBD1 on 5 matching bases. V lost 4 bases to trimming and J lost 3 bases, with 10 bases between them. CDR1 SGDLS and CDR2 YYNGEE come from the germline V gene. The CDR3 extends over 13 amino acids. The CDR3 DNA sequence: TGTGCCAGCAGCCTCGGGGGGGACACTGAAGCTTTCTTT. This codes for CASSLGGDTEAFF.